This TCR beta chain derives from a study of CD8+ T cells in alopecia areata. Peripheral blood and lesional scalp punch biopsies came from alopecia areata patients. Once RNA had been extracted, it was reverse transcribed into cDNA to act as the sequencing template. TCRdb keeps only in-frame clones here, not all; method: immunoSEQ multiplex PCR. The sample contains about 130,000 clones, 45% to 60% of which appear only once. Germline CDR1 SGHTA, CDR2 FQGNSA. With V trimmed by 5 bases and J by 6 bases, 6 bases remained unmatched. CDR3 length equals 14 residues. Sample: CD4+ T cells sorted from blood, taken at week 0. J is TRBJ2-4 and V is TRBV7-2; 8 nucleotides line up with TRBD1. The source of this sequence is a human donor with alopecia areata. The CDR3 protein is CASSAGQAANIQYF. CDR3 in DNA: TGTGCCAGCAGCGCGGGACAGGCCGCAAACATTCAGTACTTC.